The 18 T cell receptor beta chains reported below all come from one sample, sequenced in a study of OX40 agonist ivuxolimab in advanced cancers. Profiling relied on immunoSEQ multiplex PCR, and the TCRdb table lists in-frame clones only, not all of them. The sample records approximately 69,000 clones, about 94% being singletons. The sample here was CD4+ or CD8+ T cells sorted from blood, taken in a trial of the OX40 agonist ivuxolimab. The source is an adult with an advanced solid tumor such as melanoma, head and neck, liver or kidney cancer.

The chain combines TRBV25-1 with TRBJ1-1, with 7 bases identical to TRBD1. This CDR3 comprises 15 residues. Looked up from germline, CDR1 is MGHDK and CDR2 is SYGVNS. The ends lost 6 bases at V and 4 bases at J; junction bases unmatched: 11. CDR3 in amino acids: CASRKGDRIGTEAFF. DNA for the CDR3: TGTGCCAGCAGGAAGGGGGACAGAATCGGCACTGAAGCTTTCTTT.

The chain employs TRBV5-1 and TRBJ1-2; 7 positions match TRBD1. The CDR3 loop spans 14 amino acids. The V gene's germline CDR1 is SGHRS and CDR2 YFSETQ. V lost 0 bases and J lost 5; bases outside the gene matches: 4. The CDR3 is CASSLGDSSYGYTF. The CDR3 DNA follows: TGCGCCAGCAGCTTGGGGGACAGTTCGTATGGCTACACCTTC.

The chain has TRBV5-4 and TRBJ2-1, with D possibly matching TRBD2 (5 bases). The CDR3 extends over 16 amino acids. Per the germline V gene, CDR1 is SGHNT and CDR2 is YYREEE (reference sequence). The V end lost 0 bases, the J end lost 2 bases, and 12 bases lay between the germline ends. This CDR3 reads CASSLAEGKAYNEQFF. The CDR3 region has the DNA TGTGCCAGCAGCTTGGCTGAGGGAAAGGCCTACAATGAGCAGTTCTTC.

The CDR3 DNA sequence: TGTGCCAGCGTGGGGGACAGCCTCTACGAGCAGTACTTC. Amino acids: CASVGDSLYEQYF. V gene TRBV25-1 combines with J gene TRBJ2-7, with 7 bases that match TRBD1. The V gene end was trimmed by 8 bases and the J gene end by 3 bases; junction bases not matched to a gene: 7. In germline, CDR1 is MGHDK, CDR2 SYGVNS. The CDR3 totals 13 residues.

This chain joins TRBV27 and TRBJ2-7; 9 nucleotides align to TRBD1. The CDR3 consists of 13 residues. Germline loops: CDR1 MNHEY, CDR2 SMNVEV (reference sequence). V gave up 5 bases and J gave up 5 bases; unmatched junction bases: 4. CDR3 bases: TGTGCCAGCAGTCCCGGGACAGGGAACGAGCAGTACTTC. Its protein product is CASSPGTGNEQYF.

On this clone itself: This CDR3 is also generated by other DNA sequences in the sample. Here the CDR3 reads CASSYSLSGEQYF. DNA of the CDR3: TGTGCCAGCAGTTACTCCCTCTCTGGCGAGCAGTACTTC. V is TRBV6-5 and J is TRBJ2-7; D is unclear. Trimming took 0 bases from V and 6 from J, leaving 9 bases between them. Germline V gene data show CDR1 as MNHEY and CDR2 as SVGAGI. The CDR3 runs to 13 residues.

This clone appeared once. V gene TRBV19 combines with J gene TRBJ1-1, with a tentative D call TRBD1 (5 bases). V shed 1 base and J shed 6 bases, with 9 bases lying between them. The CDR3 sequence is 13 residues long. Germline values: CDR1 LNHDA, CDR2 SQIVND (reference sequence). CDR3 protein: CASSIGGRAEAFF. Here the CDR3 DNA reads TGTGCCAGTAGTATAGGGGGGAGGGCTGAAGCTTTCTTT.

The chain links TRBV15 to TRBJ2-2; 7 bases match TRBD2. Germline lookup yields CDR1 LNHNV and CDR2 YYDKDF (reference sequence). The V and J ends lost 5 bases and 5 bases, in that order; junction bases with no gene match: 2. This CDR3 comprises 13 residues. As DNA, the CDR3 is TGTGCCACCAGCCGAGCGGGGACCGGGGAGCTGTTTTTT. Translation: CATSRAGTGELFF.

V usage is TRBV6-1 and J usage is TRBJ2-7; 12 bases line up with TRBD2. J gave up 3 bases and V 6 bases, and 6 bases lay outside the gene matches. Germline CDR1 reads MNHNS; CDR2 reads SASEGT. This CDR3 is 15 amino acids long. The CDR3 sequence: CASSSLAGGDYEQYF. As DNA, the CDR3 is TGTGCCAGCAGCTCACTAGCGGGAGGAGACTACGAGCAGTACTTC.

The chain joins TRBV13 to TRBJ2-3; D is ambiguous. The CDR3 sequence is 15 residues long. Germline-derived CDR1 and CDR2 are PRHDT and FYEKMQ (reference sequence). The V end was cut by 1 base, the J end by 5 bases, with 13 bases between. For the CDR3, the DNA is TGTGCCAGCAGCTTAGACCGTGCGGTTGGAGATACGCAGTATTTT. Translation: CASSLDRAVGDTQYF.

V and J are TRBV4-2 and TRBJ1-2, with D possibly TRBD1 on 6 matching bases. Germline lookup yields CDR1 LGHNA and CDR2 YNFKEQ. The V end was cut by 0 bases, the J end by 4 bases, with 21 bases between. The CDR3 sequence is 18 residues long. CDR3 protein: CASSQDRWEGEGVYGYTF. The CDR3 region has the DNA TGTGCCAGCAGCCAAGATCGCTGGGAGGGGGAAGGGGTCTATGGCTACACCTTC.

The V and J genes are TRBV6-5 and TRBJ1-5, with D possibly matching TRBD1 (6 bases). This CDR3 is built from 15 residues. Between the trimmed V and J ends, which lost 5 bases and 0 bases, there was a span of 11 bases. The V gene's germline CDR1 is MNHEY and CDR2 SVGAGI. CDR3 coding DNA: TGTGCCAGCAGTAGGGGACATCTTAGCAATCAGCCCCAGCATTTT. Translated, it gives CASSRGHLSNQPQHF.

This chain links TRBV27 with TRBJ2-3; tentatively, D is TRBD1 (6 bases). The CDR3 is made up of 15 amino acids. V lost 4 bases, J lost 2 bases, and 13 bases lay in between. Germline V lookup: CDR1 MNHEY, CDR2 SMNVEV (reference sequence). In DNA, the CDR3 is TGTGCCAGCAGTTGGACAGCCCCGAACACAGATACGCAGTATTTT. Translating it yields CASSWTAPNTDTQYF.

The rearrangement links TRBV10-3 to TRBJ1-2; the D gene is possibly TRBD1 (5 bases). Per germline, CDR1 ENHRY and CDR2 SYGVKD. Trimming pared 0 bases from V and 2 bases from J, leaving 19 bases between. This CDR3 region has 18 residues. CDR3 nucleotides: TGTGCCATCAGTGAGTCAGGGAGGGGAGGAGCGGTAAACTATGGCTACACCTTC. Translation gives CAISESGRGGAVNYGYTF.

A remark on this clone: Germline is not matched at one junction end, which may reflect a read error. V gene TRBV7-7 combines with J gene TRBJ2-1, with 9 bases aligning to TRBD1. Germline lookup yields CDR1 SSHAT and CDR2 FNYEAQ (reference sequence). This CDR3 has 15 residues. The CDR3 is CASSLSRQGDDEQFF. CDR3 DNA: TGTGCTAGCAGCTTATCTAGACAGGGGGACGATGAGCAGTTCTTC.

The genes are TRBV9 and TRBJ1-1, with 7 bases that match TRBD1. This CDR3 comprises 15 residues. Trimming at V came to 5 bases and at J to 3 bases, leaving 10 bases not matched to a gene. From germline, CDR1 is SGDLS and CDR2 YYNGEE. CDR3 in DNA: TGTGCCAGCAGTTCAACAGGGGTTTTGGACACTGAAGCTTTCTTT. It specifies CASSSTGVLDTEAFF.

V usage is TRBV9 and J usage is TRBJ2-7; possibly TRBD2 for D (6 bases). Germline V lookup: CDR1 SGDLS, CDR2 YYNGEE. The CDR3 has 13 amino acids. V was cut by 0 bases and J by 7 bases, with 11 bases left in between. The CDR3: CASSVARAGEQYF. The CDR3 nucleotides are TGTGCCAGCAGCGTAGCTCGGGCGGGGGAGCAGTACTTC.

The chain is built from TRBV5-4 and TRBJ2-7; D call uncertain. Germline V gene sequence: CDR1 SGHNT, CDR2 YYREEE (reference sequence). This CDR3 has 15 amino acids. V lost 2 bases and J 6 bases, leaving 18 bases between the germline ends. Written as DNA, the CDR3 is TGTGCCAGCAGCTTCGCGCCTAAAGGGTCGGTCGAGCAGTACTTC. Translating gives CASSFAPKGSVEQYF. The variable domain in full, with the rest retrieved from reference TRBV5-4 and TRBJ2-7, is ETGVTQSPTHLIKTRGQQVTLRCSSQSGHNTVSWYQQALGQGPQFIFQYYREEENGRGNFPPRFSGLQFPNYSSELNVNALELDDSALYLCASSFAPKGSVEQYFGPGTRLTVT.